This entry lists 6 T cell receptor beta chains sequenced from one sample in a study of blood T cell repertoires in COVID-19. Generated by immunoSEQ multiplex PCR, the TCRdb table keeps only in-frame clones and is missing some. The data contain tens of thousands of clones, 70% to 90% of them singletons. Sequencing was carried out using peripheral blood. The receptors come from a man aged 70-80 years with acute or convalescent COVID-19.

The rearrangement links TRBV7-8 to TRBJ2-1; 8 nucleotides align to TRBD1. The V gene end was trimmed by 1 base and the J gene end by 9 bases; junction bases not matched to a gene: 8. Germline lookup yields CDR1 SGHVS and CDR2 FQNEAQ. The CDR3 sequence is 15 residues long. The CDR3, as DNA: TGTGCCAGCAGCTTAGTAGGCAGGGGGCTGGTTGAGCAGTTCTTC. Translation: CASSLVGRGLVEQFF. Full variable domain (outside the CDR3, taken from reference TRBV7-8 and TRBJ2-1): GAGVSQSPRYKVAKRGQDVALRCDPISGHVSLFWYQQALGQGPEFLTYFQNEAQLDKSGLPSDRFFAERPEGSVSTLKIQRTQQEDSAVYLCASSLVGRGLVEQFFGPGTRLTVL.

This chain uses TRBV11-2 with TRBJ1-1; D uncertain. Trimming pared 2 bases from V and 2 bases from J, leaving 9 bases between. Germline assignment: CDR1 SGHAT and CDR2 FQNNGV. The CDR3 has 14 amino acids. CDR3 sequence: CASSLTAFNTEAFF. The CDR3 DNA is TGTGCCAGCAGCTTAACAGCCTTTAACACTGAAGCTTTCTTT.

This chain links TRBV30 with TRBJ2-7; no clear D gene. CDR3 length equals 11 residues. Trimming left V 2 bases short and J 6 bases short, with 8 bases between. Germline values: CDR1 GTSNPN, CDR2 SVGIG (reference sequence). Written as DNA, the CDR3 is TGTGCCTGGAGTCCCCTAGGCGAGCAGTACTTC. This gives the protein CAWSPLGEQYF.

This sequence joins TRBV5-1 and TRBJ1-1; D ambiguous. This CDR3 region has 13 residues. V was trimmed by 0 bases and J by 1 base, leaving 4 bases between them. CDR1 and CDR2 from the germline V gene are SGHRS and YFSETQ. The CDR3 loop reads CASSLGRNTEAFF. CDR3 sequence (DNA): TGCGCCAGCAGCTTGGGGAGGAACACTGAAGCTTTCTTT.

This chain links TRBV6-1 with TRBJ1-2; maybe TRBD1 (5 bases). The germline V and J ends were trimmed by 2 bases and 3 bases, with 16 bases remaining between them. CDR1 and CDR2 from the germline V gene are MNHNS and SASEGT. The CDR3 runs to 16 residues. The DNA for the CDR3 is TGTGCCAGCAGTGAAATGACAGCCTTTAACGACTATGGCTACACCTTC. Translation gives CASSEMTAFNDYGYTF.

The table lists this clone with a count of one. V and J are TRBV14 and TRBJ2-7, with 10 bases identical to TRBD2. Germline trimming cut 4 bases from V and 0 bases from J; bases unmatched to any gene: 12. This CDR3 spans 18 amino acids. Germline V gives CDR1 SGHDN, CDR2 FVKESK. The CDR3 DNA reads as TGTGCCAGCAGCCGCAGAGGACTAGCGGAACACGCCTCCTACGAGCAGTACTTC. Translation gives CASSRRGLAEHASYEQYF. Supplemented by reference TRBV14 and TRBJ2-7, the full variable domain reads EAGVTQFPSHSVIEKGQTVTLRCDPISGHDNLYWYRRVMGKEIKFLLHFVKESKQDESGMPNNRFLAERTGGTYSTLKVQPAELEDSGVYFCASSRRGLAEHASYEQYFGPGTRLTVT.